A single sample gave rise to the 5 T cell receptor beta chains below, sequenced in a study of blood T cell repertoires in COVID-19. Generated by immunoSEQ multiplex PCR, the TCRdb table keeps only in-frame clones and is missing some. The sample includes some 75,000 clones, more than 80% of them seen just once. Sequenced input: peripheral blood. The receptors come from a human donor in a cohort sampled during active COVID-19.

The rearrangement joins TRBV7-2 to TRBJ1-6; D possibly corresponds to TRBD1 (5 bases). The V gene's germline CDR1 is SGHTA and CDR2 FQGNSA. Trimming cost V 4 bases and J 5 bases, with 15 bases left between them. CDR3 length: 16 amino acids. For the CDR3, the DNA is TGTGCCAGCAGCTATTCCGGGGGGAGCGATAATTCACCCCTCCACTTT. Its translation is CASSYSGGSDNSPLHF.

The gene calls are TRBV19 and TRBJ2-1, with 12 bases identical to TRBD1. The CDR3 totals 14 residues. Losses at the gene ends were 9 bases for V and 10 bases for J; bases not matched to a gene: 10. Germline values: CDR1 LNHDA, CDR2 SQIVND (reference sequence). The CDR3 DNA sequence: TGTGCCAGCCAGCCGGGACAGGGGGCGAGGGAGCAGTTCTTC. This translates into CASQPGQGAREQFF.

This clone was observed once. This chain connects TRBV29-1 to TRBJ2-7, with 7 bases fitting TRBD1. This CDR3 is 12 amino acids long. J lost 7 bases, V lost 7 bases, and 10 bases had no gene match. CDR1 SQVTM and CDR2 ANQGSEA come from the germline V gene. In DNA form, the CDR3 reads TGCAGCGGGGCCGAGGGGGCTGGGGAGCAGTACTTC. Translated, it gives CSGAEGAGEQYF.

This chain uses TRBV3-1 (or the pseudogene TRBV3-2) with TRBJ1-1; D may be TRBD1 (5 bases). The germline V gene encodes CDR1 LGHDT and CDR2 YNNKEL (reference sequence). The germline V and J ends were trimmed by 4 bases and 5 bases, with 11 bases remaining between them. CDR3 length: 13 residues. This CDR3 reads CASSLGGRTEAFF. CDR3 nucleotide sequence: TGTGCCAGCAGCCTCGGGGGGAGGACTGAAGCTTTCTTT.

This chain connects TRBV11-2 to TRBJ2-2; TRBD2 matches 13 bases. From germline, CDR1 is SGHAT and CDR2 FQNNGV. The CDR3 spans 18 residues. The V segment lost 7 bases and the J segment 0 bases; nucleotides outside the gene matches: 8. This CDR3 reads CASTRTSGGGPNTGELFF. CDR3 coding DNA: TGTGCCAGCACGAGGACTAGCGGGGGAGGACCGAACACCGGGGAGCTGTTTTTT.